The present T cell receptor beta chain was sequenced within a study of CD8 T cell repertoires and HIV-1 epitope variants. The overall study: Cultures ran less than 12 days, with IL-2, IL-7 and IL-15 added on days 3 and 7.

Per the germline V gene, CDR1 is SGHVS and CDR2 is FQNEAQ. V dropped 4 bases and J dropped 5; count of bases not matched to a gene: 12. The CDR3 runs to 17 residues. Method: immunoSEQ multiplex PCR; TCRdb's copy keeps in-frame clones and lacks some. The table shows some 5,100 clones, with around 65% occurring only once. Turning to this clone: The antigen is unknown.

V gene TRBV7-8 combines with J gene TRBJ2-1; 9 nucleotides match TRBD2. The receptor was derived from a male donor with HIV. Sequencing input: cultured CD8+ T cells derived from PBMCs. CDR3 bases: TGTGCCAGCAGCTCTAGCTTCTGGACTAGCGTAAACAATGAGCAGTTCTTC. Protein product: CASSSSFWTSVNNEQFF.